This T cell receptor (beta chain) was sequenced for a study of T-cell reconstitution after alpha-beta-depleted transplantation in children. The CDR3 runs 16 residues. The V gene's germline CDR1 is MNHEY and CDR2 SMNVEV (reference sequence). V lost 4 bases and J 1 base, leaving 16 bases between the germline ends. Researchers prepared the TCRbeta library using unique molecular identifiers, the study reports. A single record per CDR3 protein comes from TCRdb applying MiXCR to the PCR reads. The sample shows around 480,000 distinct CDR3 sequences, about 30% of them seen only once. This clonotype was counted between two and nine times.

The sequence was collected from a human donor who donated a stem cell graft to a child with aplastic anemia. The gene calls are TRBV27 and TRBJ1-1; a possible D gene is TRBD1 (6 bases). Sequences were derived from PBMCs from the stem cell graft donor, sampled from the stem cell graft. The CDR3 region is CASSYGPTGTNTEAFF. DNA of the CDR3: TGTGCCAGCAGTTACGGACCGACAGGAACGAACACTGAAGCTTTCTTT.